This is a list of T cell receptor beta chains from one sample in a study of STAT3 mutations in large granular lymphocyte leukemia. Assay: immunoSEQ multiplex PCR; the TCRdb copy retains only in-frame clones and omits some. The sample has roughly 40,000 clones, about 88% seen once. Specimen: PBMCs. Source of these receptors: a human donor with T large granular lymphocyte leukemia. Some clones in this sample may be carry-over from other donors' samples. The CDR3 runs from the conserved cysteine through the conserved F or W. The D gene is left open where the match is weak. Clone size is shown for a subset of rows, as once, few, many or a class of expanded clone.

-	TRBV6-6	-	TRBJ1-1	CASSYSGGVTEAFF	TGTGCCAGCAGTTACTCGGGGGGCGTCACTGAAGCTTTCTTT
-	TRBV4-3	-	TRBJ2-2	CASSQDRVNTGELFF	TGCGCCAGCAGCCAAGACAGGGTCAACACCGGGGAGCTGTTTTTT
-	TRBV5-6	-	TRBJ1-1	CASSLVSNTEAFF	TGTGCCAGCAGCTTGGTTTCGAACACTGAAGCTTTCTTT
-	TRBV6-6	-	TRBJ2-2	CASSFIPGRQNGELFF	TGTGCCAGCAGTTTCATCCCGGGACGTCAAAACGGGGAGCTGTTTTTT
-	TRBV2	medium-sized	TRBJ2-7	CASSSLTGLPPYEQYF	TGTGCCAGCAGTTCCCTGACAGGCTTACCCCCCTACGAGCAGTACTTC
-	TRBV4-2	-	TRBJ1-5	CASSQEIGGWQPQHF	TGTGCCAGCAGCCAAGAAATCGGGGGATGGCAGCCCCAGCATTTT
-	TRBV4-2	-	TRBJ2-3	CASSQEDPRKYF	TGTGCCAGCAGCCAAGAGGACCCAAGAAAGTATTTT
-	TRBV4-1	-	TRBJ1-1	CASSQPTLRRADTEAFF	TGCGCCAGCAGCCAGCCTACCCTACGCCGGGCGGACACTGAAGCTTTCTTT
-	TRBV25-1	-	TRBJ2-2	CASRRGDAGELFF	TGTGCCAGCAGGAGGGGGGATGCCGGGGAGCTGTTTTTT
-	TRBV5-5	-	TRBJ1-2	CASSRGTNYGYTF	TGTGCCAGCAGTCGTGGGACTAACTATGGCTACACCTTC
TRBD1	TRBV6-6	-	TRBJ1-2	CASSYYGTDYGYTF	TGTGCCAGCAGTTACTACGGGACAGACTATGGCTACACCTTC
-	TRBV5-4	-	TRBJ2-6	CASSPYGSSSGANVLTF	TGTGCCAGCAGCCCTTACGGCTCTAGCTCTGGGGCCAACGTCCTGACTTTC
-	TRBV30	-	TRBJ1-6	CAWNRVGSPLHF	TGTGCCTGGAACAGGGTCGGTTCACCCCTCCACTTT
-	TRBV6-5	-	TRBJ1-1	CASRGQPLFEAFF	TGTGCCAGCAGGGGACAACCCCTTTTTGAAGCTTTCTTT
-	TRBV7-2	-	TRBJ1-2	CASSSRGVQGYTF	TGTGCCAGCAGTAGCCGGGGGGTTCAGGGCTACACCTTC
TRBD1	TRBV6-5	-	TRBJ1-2	CASSYGTGGDYTF	TGTGCCAGCAGTTACGGGACAGGGGGCGACTACACCTTC
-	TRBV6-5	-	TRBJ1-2	CASSGQLWGGYTF	TGTGCCAGCAGTGGACAGCTATGGGGGGGCTACACCTTC
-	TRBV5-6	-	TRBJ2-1	CASSEYRNSYNEQFF	TGTGCCAGCAGCGAATACAGAAATTCCTACAATGAGCAGTTCTTC
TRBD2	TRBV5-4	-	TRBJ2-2	CASSSLAGGLTGELFF	TGTGCCAGCAGCTCACTAGCGGGGGGCCTGACCGGGGAGCTGTTTTTT
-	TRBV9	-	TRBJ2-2	CASSVGNGGSATGELFF	TGTGCCAGCAGCGTAGGAAACGGGGGTAGTGCCACCGGGGAGCTGTTTTTT
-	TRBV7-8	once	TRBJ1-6	CASSLVGGEHSPLHF	TGTGCCAGCAGCTTAGTCGGGGGGGAACATTCACCCCTCCACTTT
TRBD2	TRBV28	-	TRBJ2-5	CASSTGLGVETQYF	TGTGCCAGCAGTACGGGACTAGGAGTGGAGACCCAGTACTTC
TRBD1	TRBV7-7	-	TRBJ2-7	CASSQGQLYEQYF	TGTGCTAGCAGCCAGGGACAGCTCTACGAGCAGTACTTC
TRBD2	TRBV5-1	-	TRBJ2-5	CASRRRGDQETQYF	TGCGCCAGCAGGCGCCGGGGGGACCAAGAGACCCAGTACTTC
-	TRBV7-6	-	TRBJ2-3	CASSQRAGGTDTQYF	TGTGCCAGCAGCCAGAGGGCAGGGGGCACAGATACGCAGTATTTT
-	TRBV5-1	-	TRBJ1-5	CASSLTGPSNQPQHF	TGCGCCAGCAGCTTGACAGGGCCTAGCAATCAGCCCCAGCATTTT
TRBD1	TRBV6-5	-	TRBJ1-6	CASQVGQGMGSPLHF	TGTGCCAGCCAGGTTGGACAGGGTATGGGTTCACCCCTCCACTTT
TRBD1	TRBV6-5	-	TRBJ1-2	CASSPGQLDGYTF	TGTGCCAGCAGCCCGGGACAGCTGGATGGCTACACCTTC
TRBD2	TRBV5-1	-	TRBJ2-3	CASSLAARTSMYGTQYF	TGCGCCAGCAGCTTGGCGGCCCGGACTAGCATGTACGGTACGCAGTATTTT
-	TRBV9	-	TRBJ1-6	CASSVATELSPLHF	TGTGCCAGCAGCGTAGCTACCGAATTATCACCCCTCCACTTT
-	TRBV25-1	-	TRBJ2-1	CASSLTDEQFF	TGTGCCAGCAGCCTTACCGATGAGCAGTTCTTC
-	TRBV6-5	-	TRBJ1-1	CASTSHDMNTEAFF	TGTGCCAGCACCTCTCACGACATGAACACTGAAGCTTTCTTT